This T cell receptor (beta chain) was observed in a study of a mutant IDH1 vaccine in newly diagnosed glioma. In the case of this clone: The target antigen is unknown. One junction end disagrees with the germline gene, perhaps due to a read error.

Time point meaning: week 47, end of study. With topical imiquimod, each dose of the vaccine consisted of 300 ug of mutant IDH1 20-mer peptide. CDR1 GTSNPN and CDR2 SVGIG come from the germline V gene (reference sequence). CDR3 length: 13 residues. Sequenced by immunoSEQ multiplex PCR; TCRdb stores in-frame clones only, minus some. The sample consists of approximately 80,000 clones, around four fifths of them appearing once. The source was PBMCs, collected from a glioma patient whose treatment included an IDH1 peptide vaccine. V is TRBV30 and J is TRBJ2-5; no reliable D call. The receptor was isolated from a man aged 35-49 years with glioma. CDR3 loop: CAWSVLYQATQYF. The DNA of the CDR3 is TGTGCCTGGAGTGTACTGTACCAAGCGACCCAGTACTTC.